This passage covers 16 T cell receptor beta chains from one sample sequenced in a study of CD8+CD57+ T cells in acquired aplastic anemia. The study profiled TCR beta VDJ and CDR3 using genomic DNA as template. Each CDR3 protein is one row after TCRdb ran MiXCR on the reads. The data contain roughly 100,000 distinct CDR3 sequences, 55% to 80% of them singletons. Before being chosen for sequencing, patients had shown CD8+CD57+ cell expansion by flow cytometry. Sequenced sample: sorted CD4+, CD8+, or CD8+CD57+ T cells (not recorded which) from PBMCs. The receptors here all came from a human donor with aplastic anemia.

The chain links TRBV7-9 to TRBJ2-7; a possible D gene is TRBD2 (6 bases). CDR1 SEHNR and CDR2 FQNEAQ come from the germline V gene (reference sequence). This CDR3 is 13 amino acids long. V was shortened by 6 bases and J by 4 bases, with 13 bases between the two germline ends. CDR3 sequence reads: CASSPPGVYEQYF. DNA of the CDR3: TGTGCCAGCAGTCCCCCGGGAGTTTACGAGCAGTACTTC.

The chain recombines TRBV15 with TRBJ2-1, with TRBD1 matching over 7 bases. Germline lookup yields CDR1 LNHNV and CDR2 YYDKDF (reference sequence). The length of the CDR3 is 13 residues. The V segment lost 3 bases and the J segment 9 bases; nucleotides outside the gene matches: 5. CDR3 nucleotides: TGTGCCACCAGCAGTGACAGGGTCGGTGAGCAGTTCTTC. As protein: CATSSDRVGEQFF. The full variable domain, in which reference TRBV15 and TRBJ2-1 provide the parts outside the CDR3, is DAMVIQNPRYQVTQFGKPVTLSCSQTLNHNVMYWYQQKSSQAPKLLFHYYDKDFNNEADTPDNFQSRRPNTSFCFLDIRSPGLGDTAMYLCATSSDRVGEQFFGPGTRLTVL.

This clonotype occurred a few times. CDR3 protein: CSVRAGGEVTGELFF. For the CDR3, the DNA is TGCAGCGTCCGAGCGGGGGGCGAAGTCACCGGGGAGCTGTTTTTT. This rearrangement joins TRBV29-1 to TRBJ2-2; the match to TRBD2 covers 9 bases. This CDR3 comprises 15 residues. Germline CDR1 is SQVTM and CDR2 is ANQGSEA. After removal of 6 bases from V and 4 bases from J, the junction contained 9 bases not matched to a gene.

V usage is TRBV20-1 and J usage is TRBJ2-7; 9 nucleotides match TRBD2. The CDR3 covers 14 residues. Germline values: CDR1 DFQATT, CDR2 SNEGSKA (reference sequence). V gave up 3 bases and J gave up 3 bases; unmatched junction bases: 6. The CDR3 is CSASGTSGLYEQYF. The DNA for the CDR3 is TGCAGTGCTAGTGGAACTAGCGGGCTCTACGAGCAGTACTTC.

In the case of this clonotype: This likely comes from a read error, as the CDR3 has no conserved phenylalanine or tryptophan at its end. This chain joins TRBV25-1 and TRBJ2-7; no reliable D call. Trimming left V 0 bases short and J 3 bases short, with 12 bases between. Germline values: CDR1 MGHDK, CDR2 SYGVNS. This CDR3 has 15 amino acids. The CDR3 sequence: CASSEYGNGDYEQYS. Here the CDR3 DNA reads TGTGCCAGCAGTGAATATGGTAACGGCGACTACGAGCAGTACTCC.

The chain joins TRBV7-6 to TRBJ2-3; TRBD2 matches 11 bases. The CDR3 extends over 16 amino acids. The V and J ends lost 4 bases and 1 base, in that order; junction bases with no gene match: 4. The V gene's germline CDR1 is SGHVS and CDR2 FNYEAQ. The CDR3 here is CASSSLAGERTDTQYF. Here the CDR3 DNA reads TGTGCCAGCAGCTCACTAGCGGGGGAGCGCACAGATACGCAGTATTTT.

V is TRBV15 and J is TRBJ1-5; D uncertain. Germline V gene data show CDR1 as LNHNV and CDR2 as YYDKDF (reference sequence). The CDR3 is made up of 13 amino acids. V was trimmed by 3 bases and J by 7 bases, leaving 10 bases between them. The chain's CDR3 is CATSRTWYQPQHF. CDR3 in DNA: TGTGCCACCAGCAGGACATGGTACCAGCCCCAGCATTTT.

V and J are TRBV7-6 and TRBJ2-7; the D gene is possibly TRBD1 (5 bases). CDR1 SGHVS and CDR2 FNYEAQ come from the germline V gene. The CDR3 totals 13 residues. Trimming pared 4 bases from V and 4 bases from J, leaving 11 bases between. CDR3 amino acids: CASSYPTEYEQYF. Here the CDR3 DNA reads TGTGCCAGCAGCTACCCGACAGAATACGAGCAGTACTTC.

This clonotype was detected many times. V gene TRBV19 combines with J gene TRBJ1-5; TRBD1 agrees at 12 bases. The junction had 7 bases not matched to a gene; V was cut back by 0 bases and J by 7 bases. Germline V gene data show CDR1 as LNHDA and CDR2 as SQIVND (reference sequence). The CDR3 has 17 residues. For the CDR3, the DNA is TGTGCCAGTAGTATAGACAGGGACAGGGGGCTGGAGCAGCCCCAGCATTTT. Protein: CASSIDRDRGLEQPQHF.

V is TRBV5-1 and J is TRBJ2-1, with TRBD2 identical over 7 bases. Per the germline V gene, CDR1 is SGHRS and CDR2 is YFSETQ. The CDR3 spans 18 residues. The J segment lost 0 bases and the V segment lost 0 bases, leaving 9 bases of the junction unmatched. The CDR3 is CASSLGPAGGSSYNEQFF. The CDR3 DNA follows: TGCGCCAGCAGCTTGGGTCCTGCGGGCGGGAGCTCCTACAATGAGCAGTTCTTC.

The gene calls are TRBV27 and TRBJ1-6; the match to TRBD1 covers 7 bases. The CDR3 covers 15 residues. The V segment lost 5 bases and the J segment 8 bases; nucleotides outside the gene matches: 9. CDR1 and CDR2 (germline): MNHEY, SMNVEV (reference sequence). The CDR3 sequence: CASSQRQGFYSPLHF. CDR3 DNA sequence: TGTGCCAGCAGTCAACGACAGGGTTTTTATTCACCCCTCCACTTT.

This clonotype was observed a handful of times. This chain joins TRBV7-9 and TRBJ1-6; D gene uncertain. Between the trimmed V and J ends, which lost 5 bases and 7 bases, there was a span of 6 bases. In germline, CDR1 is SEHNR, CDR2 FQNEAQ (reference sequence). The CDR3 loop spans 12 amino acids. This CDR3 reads CASSPGNSPLHF. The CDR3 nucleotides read TGTGCCAGCAGCCCGGGGAATTCACCCCTCCACTTT. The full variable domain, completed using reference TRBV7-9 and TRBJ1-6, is DTGVSQNPRHKITKRGQNVTFRCDPISEHNRLYWYRQTLGQGPEFLTYFQNEAQLEKSRLLSDRFSAERPKGSFSTLEIQRTEQGDSAMYLCASSPGNSPLHFGNGTRLTVT.

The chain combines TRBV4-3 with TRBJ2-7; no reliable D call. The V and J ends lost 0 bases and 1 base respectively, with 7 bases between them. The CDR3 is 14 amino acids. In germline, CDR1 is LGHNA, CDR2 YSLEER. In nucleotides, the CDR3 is TGCGCCAGCAGCCAAGACAGTACTTCCTACGAGCAGTACTTC. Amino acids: CASSQDSTSYEQYF.

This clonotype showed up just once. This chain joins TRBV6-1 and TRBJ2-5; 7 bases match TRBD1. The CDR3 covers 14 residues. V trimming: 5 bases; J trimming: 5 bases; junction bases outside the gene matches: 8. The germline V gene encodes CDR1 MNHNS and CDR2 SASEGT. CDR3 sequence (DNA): TGTGCCAGCAGTAGACAGGGAAATCAGGAGACCCAGTACTTC. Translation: CASSRQGNQETQYF.

This chain's CDR3 is CSVAGLAGGYSYNEQFF. The CDR3 DNA follows: TGCAGCGTCGCCGGACTAGCGGGGGGATACTCCTACAATGAGCAGTTCTTC. The chain joins TRBV29-1 to TRBJ2-1, with 14 bases lining up with TRBD2. This CDR3 is built from 17 residues. The junction had 7 bases not matched to a gene; V was cut back by 6 bases and J by 0 bases. Per the germline V gene, CDR1 is SQVTM and CDR2 is ANQGSEA.

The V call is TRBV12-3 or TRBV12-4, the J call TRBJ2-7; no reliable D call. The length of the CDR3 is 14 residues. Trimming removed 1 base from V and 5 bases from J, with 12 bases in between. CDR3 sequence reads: CASSLEQLIDEQYF. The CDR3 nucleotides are TGTGCCAGCAGTTTAGAACAGTTGATCGACGAGCAGTACTTC.